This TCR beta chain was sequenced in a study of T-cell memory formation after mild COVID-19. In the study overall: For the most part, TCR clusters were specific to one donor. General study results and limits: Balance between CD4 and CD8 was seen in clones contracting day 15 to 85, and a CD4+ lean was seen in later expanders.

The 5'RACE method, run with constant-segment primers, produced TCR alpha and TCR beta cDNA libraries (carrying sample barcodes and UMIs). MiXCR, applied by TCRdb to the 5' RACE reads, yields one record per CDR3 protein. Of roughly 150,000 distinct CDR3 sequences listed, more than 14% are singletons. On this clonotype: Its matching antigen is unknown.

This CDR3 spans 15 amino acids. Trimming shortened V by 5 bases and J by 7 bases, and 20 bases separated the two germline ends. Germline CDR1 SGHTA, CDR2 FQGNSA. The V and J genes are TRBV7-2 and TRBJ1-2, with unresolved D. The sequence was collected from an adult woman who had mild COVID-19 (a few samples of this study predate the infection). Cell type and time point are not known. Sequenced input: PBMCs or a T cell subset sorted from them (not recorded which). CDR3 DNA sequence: TGTGCCAGCAGCCCCGAGAGGGTTTTTTTGTCTGGCTACACCTTC. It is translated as CASSPERVFLSGYTF. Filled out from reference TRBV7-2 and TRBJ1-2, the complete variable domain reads GAGVSQSPSNKVTEKGKDVELRCDPISGHTALYWYRQSLGQGLEFLIYFQGNSAPDKSGLPSDRFSAERTGGSVSTLTIQRTQQEDSAVYLCASSPERVFLSGYTFGSGTRLTVV.